Included here is one T cell receptor (beta chain) sequence, with context. Its antigen is unknown. This CDR3 has 13 amino acids. Trimming removed 3 bases at V and 3 bases at J, with 10 bases between. Germline assignment: CDR1 SGHRS and CDR2 YFSETQ. This sample was taken from a study of beta chain features in type 1 diabetes. Study outcomes and limitations: In comparison with healthy donors, patients had naive, central memory and Treg TCRB repertoires that appeared more similar.

Reverse transcription of all isolated RNA meant that expressed TCRB transcripts were sequenced. The repertoire was sequenced with immunoSEQ multiplex PCR; TCRdb's copy has only in-frame clones and lacks some. Of hundreds of thousands of clones in the sample, around 12% were seen once. The rearrangement uses TRBV5-1 and TRBJ2-7, with D possibly being TRBD2 (6 bases). The source material was naive CD4+ T cells from blood. The TCR was taken from a man aged 18-30 years in good health. This CDR3 reads CASSWTGSYEQYF. The DNA for the CDR3 is TGCGCCAGCAGCTGGACCGGGAGCTACGAGCAGTACTTC.